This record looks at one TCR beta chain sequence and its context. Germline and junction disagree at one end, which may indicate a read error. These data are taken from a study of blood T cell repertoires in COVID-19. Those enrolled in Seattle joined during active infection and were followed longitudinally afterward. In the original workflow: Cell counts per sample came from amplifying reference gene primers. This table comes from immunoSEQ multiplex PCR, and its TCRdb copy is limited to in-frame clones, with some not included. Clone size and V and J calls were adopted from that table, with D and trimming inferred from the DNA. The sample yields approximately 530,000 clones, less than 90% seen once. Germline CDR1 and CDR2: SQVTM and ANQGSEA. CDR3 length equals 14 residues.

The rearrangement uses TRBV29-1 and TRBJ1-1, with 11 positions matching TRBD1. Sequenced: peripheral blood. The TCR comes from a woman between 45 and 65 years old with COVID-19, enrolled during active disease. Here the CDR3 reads CSVIPPGTGGSVIF. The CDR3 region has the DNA TGCAGCGTGATCCCCCCCGGGACAGGGGGGAGTGTAATCTTT.